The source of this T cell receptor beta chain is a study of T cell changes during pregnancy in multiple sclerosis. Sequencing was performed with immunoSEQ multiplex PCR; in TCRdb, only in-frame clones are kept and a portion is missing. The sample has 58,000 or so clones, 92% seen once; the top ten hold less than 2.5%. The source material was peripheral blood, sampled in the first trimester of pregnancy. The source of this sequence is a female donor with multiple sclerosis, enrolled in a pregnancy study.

The CDR3 here is CASSRALGTDNQPQHF. The CDR3 coding sequence is TGTGCCAGTAGTAGGGCCCTGGGGACTGACAATCAGCCCCAGCATTTT. V usage is TRBV19 and J usage is TRBJ1-5; maybe TRBD1 (5 bases). V was trimmed by 4 bases and J by 3 bases, leaving 16 bases between them. This CDR3 region has 16 residues. Germline CDR1 is LNHDA and CDR2 is SQIVND (reference sequence).